The clone carrying this TCR beta chain was recorded only once. Trimming took 2 bases from V and 5 from J; bases not matched to a gene: 11. Germline V CDR1 and CDR2: SGHNT, YENEEA. The CDR3 loop spans 16 amino acids. There were only Caucasian adults among the donors, and all lived in Nashville, Tennessee. The table came from immunoSEQ multiplex PCR; TCRdb's copy has only in-frame clones and leaves some out. Of about 690,000 clones listed, about 90% are singletons. The data belong to a study of shared clonotypes between healthy human individuals. Sequencing was performed on memory CD8+ T cells from PBMCs. The subset denotes: CD45RO+ cells pooled with CCR7-negative TemRA cells. This chain uses TRBV11-3 with TRBJ2-5; 7 bases map to TRBD2. The source of this sequence is a young man in good health. Some clones in this sample may be carry-over from other donors' samples. The CDR3 nucleotides are TGTGCCAGCAGCTTAAATGGCGGGAGTCCCGTTGAGACCCAGTACTTC. It is translated as CASSLNGGSPVETQYF.